The clone carrying this T cell receptor beta chain came up many times. Its specificity is unknown. The data were taken from a study of CD8+CD57+ T cells in acquired aplastic anemia. Study details: The DNA of sorted CD4+ and CD8+ cells averaged roughly 3.2 ug. Study-wide findings and caveats: Between the patient and control groups, CD8+ Simpson's diversity did not differ significantly. Patients and controls were found to share twenty-nine CD8+ CDR3 sequences.

Trimming cost V 0 bases and J 4 bases, with 10 bases left between them. Germline lookup yields CDR1 SGHVS and CDR2 FQNEAQ. The CDR3 has 15 amino acids. Genomic DNA acted as the template from which TCR beta VDJ combination and CDR3 sequence profiling were carried out. TCRdb fed the reads into MiXCR, producing one record per CDR3 protein. Of roughly 190,000 distinct CDR3 sequences listed, about 53% are singletons. The sequencing sample was made of sorted CD4+, CD8+, or CD8+CD57+ T cells (not recorded which) from PBMCs. This clonotype was sampled from a human donor in good health, serving as a control. The chain has TRBV7-8 and TRBJ2-1; a weak D match, TRBD1 (5 bases). The CDR3 DNA reads as TGTGCCAGCAGCTTAGCAGGGGCTGCGTACAATGAGCAGTTCTTC. Residues: CASSLAGAAYNEQFF.